The rows below give T cell receptor beta chains drawn from one sample of a study of blood T cell repertoires in COVID-19. The repertoire was sequenced with immunoSEQ multiplex PCR; TCRdb's copy has only in-frame clones and lacks some. The sample holds 200,000 to 250,000 clones; more than 70% are singletons and the top ten take 4.3%. The sequenced sample consisted of PBMCs or T cells enriched from blood (not recorded which). The receptors derive from a man aged 25 to 40 with acute COVID-19. CDR3s include the opening cysteine and the closing phenylalanine or tryptophan. The D gene is left open where the match is weak. Size values are once, few and many counts, or a class for expanded clones, and some rows have none.

D: NA
J: TRBJ2-5
V: TRBV29-1
size: NA
CDR3: CSVDGVRGKETQYF
DNA: TGCAGCGTTGACGGGGTGAGAGGAAAAGAGACCCAGTACTTC

D: NA
J: TRBJ1-1
V: TRBV11-3
size: few
CDR3: CASSLTRTTEAFF
DNA: TGTGCCAGCAGCTTAACGCGTACCACTGAAGCTTTCTTT

D: NA
J: TRBJ2-7
V: TRBV10-3
size: NA
CDR3: CAISVDFGSYEQYF
DNA: TGTGCCATCAGTGTAGATTTTGGCTCCTACGAGCAGTACTTC

D: NA
J: TRBJ1-3
V: TRBV9
size: NA
CDR3: CASSVASGNTIYF
DNA: TGTGCCAGCAGCGTAGCTTCTGGAAACACCATATATTTT

D: NA
J: TRBJ1-2
V: TRBV6-2/TRBV6-3
size: NA
CDR3: CASSFNRVNYGYTF
DNA: TGTGCCAGCAGTTTCAACAGGGTAAACTATGGCTACACCTTC

D: TRBD2
J: TRBJ2-2
V: TRBV2
size: once
CDR3: CASRVAGANTGELFF
DNA: TGTGCCAGCAGGGTAGCGGGCGCGAACACCGGGGAGCTGTTTTTT

D: TRBD2
J: TRBJ2-3
V: TRBV6-4
size: NA
CDR3: CASSRDYSSTDTQYF
DNA: TGTGCCAGCAGCCGGGACTATTCTAGCACAGATACGCAGTATTTT

D: NA
J: TRBJ1-2
V: TRBV11-3
size: NA
CDR3: CASTPRRERYGYTF
DNA: TGTGCCAGCACCCCACGGCGGGAGAGGTATGGCTACACCTTC

D: NA
J: TRBJ1-1
V: TRBV6-6
size: NA
CDR3: CASSNEQNTEAFF
DNA: TGTGCCAGCAGTAATGAGCAGAACACTGAAGCTTTCTTT

D: TRBD1
J: TRBJ1-5
V: TRBV2
size: NA
CDR3: CASSEADRDQPQHF
DNA: TGTGCCAGCAGTGAAGCCGACAGGGATCAGCCCCAGCATTTT

D: TRBD1
J: TRBJ1-2
V: TRBV6-5
size: NA
CDR3: CASSPGQELWCTF
DNA: TGTGCCAGCAGTCCGGGACAGGAGCTCTGGTGCACCTTC

D: TRBD1
J: TRBJ2-5
V: TRBV28
size: NA
CDR3: CASSHTGAQTQYF
DNA: TGTGCCAGCAGCCACACAGGGGCGCAGACCCAGTACTTC

D: NA
J: TRBJ2-2
V: TRBV12-5
size: NA
CDR3: CASGLGQANTGELFF
DNA: TGTGCTAGTGGCCTTGGCCAGGCGAACACCGGGGAGCTGTTTTTT

D: NA
J: TRBJ2-5
V: TRBV11-2
size: NA
CDR3: CASSLGSSRAGIETQYF
DNA: TGTGCCAGCAGCTTAGGGTCAAGTCGGGCAGGGATAGAGACCCAGTACTTC

D: NA
J: TRBJ2-5
V: TRBV5-1
size: NA
CDR3: CASSLAGQLYETQYF
DNA: TGCGCCAGCAGCTTGGCCGGACAGCTCTACGAGACCCAGTACTTC

D: TRBD1
J: TRBJ2-2
V: TRBV7-3
size: few
CDR3: CASSLNPQGAGGELFF
DNA: TGTGCCAGCAGCTTAAATCCCCAGGGGGCAGGCGGGGAGCTGTTTTTT

D: TRBD2
J: TRBJ2-5
V: TRBV18
size: NA
CDR3: CASSPLSGGTETQYF
DNA: TGTGCCAGCTCACCTCTCTCGGGAGGGACGGAGACCCAGTACTTC

D: TRBD2
J: TRBJ2-5
V: TRBV24-1
size: NA
CDR3: CATSDLRSGVETQYF
DNA: TGTGCCACCAGTGACCTTAGAAGCGGGGTTGAGACCCAGTACTTC

D: TRBD1
J: TRBJ2-1
V: TRBV6-2/TRBV6-3
size: NA
CDR3: CASSRGQGVYNEQFF
DNA: TGTGCCAGCAGTCGCGGACAGGGCGTTTACAATGAGCAGTTCTTC

D: NA
J: TRBJ2-7
V: TRBV18
size: NA
CDR3: CASSPAWGDEQYF
DNA: TGTGCCAGCTCACCAGCGTGGGGGGACGAGCAGTACTTC

D: NA
J: TRBJ1-5
V: TRBV27
size: NA
CDR3: CASSLGPTTRQPQHF
DNA: TGTGCCAGCAGTTTGGGTCCGACGACGAGGCAGCCCCAGCATTTT

D: TRBD1
J: TRBJ1-2
V: TRBV5-6
size: NA
CDR3: CASSTRQGAFRDYTF
DNA: TGTGCCAGCAGCACGCGACAGGGGGCTTTTAGAGACTACACCTTC

D: TRBD1
J: TRBJ1-1
V: TRBV5-4
size: NA
CDR3: CASSLWTGLNTEAFF
DNA: TGTGCCAGCAGCTTGTGGACAGGGTTGAACACTGAAGCTTTCTTT

D: NA
J: TRBJ1-2
V: TRBV10-3
size: NA
CDR3: CAISDLARGAGGYTF
DNA: TGTGCCATCAGCGATCTCGCCCGGGGGGCTGGGGGCTACACCTTC

D: NA
J: TRBJ2-7
V: TRBV7-2
size: NA
CDR3: CASSRPGSSYEQYF
DNA: TGTGCCAGCAGCCGCCCGGGTAGCTCCTACGAGCAGTACTTC

D: TRBD1
J: TRBJ1-1
V: TRBV28
size: NA
CDR3: CASSWDRGWTEAFF
DNA: TGTGCCAGCAGTTGGGACAGGGGATGGACTGAAGCTTTCTTT

D: NA
J: TRBJ2-2
V: TRBV6-2/TRBV6-3
size: few
CDR3: CASSYLSRGSGELFF
DNA: TGTGCCAGCAGTTATCTTTCGCGGGGAAGCGGGGAGCTGTTTTTT

D: NA
J: TRBJ1-6
V: TRBV27
size: few
CDR3: CASSQFGVYNSPLHF
DNA: TGTGCCAGCAGCCAATTCGGGGTCTATAATTCACCCCTCCACTTT

D: NA
J: TRBJ2-2
V: TRBV6-5
size: NA
CDR3: CASSYFQTVRELFF
DNA: TGTGCCAGCAGTTACTTCCAGACTGTGAGGGAGCTGTTTTTT

D: TRBD1
J: TRBJ2-5
V: TRBV10-1
size: NA
CDR3: CASGDRADGTQYF
DNA: TGCGCCAGCGGAGACAGGGCCGATGGGACCCAGTACTTC

D: NA
J: TRBJ2-2
V: TRBV2
size: few
CDR3: CASGTSNTGELFF
DNA: TGTGCCAGCGGCACGTCGAACACCGGGGAGCTGTTTTTT

D: NA
J: TRBJ1-3
V: TRBV27
size: NA
CDR3: CASSQDSFSGNTIYF
DNA: TGTGCCAGCAGCCAGGACAGCTTCTCTGGAAACACCATATATTTT

D: NA
J: TRBJ2-5
V: TRBV9
size: NA
CDR3: CASSVEQGRRETQYF
DNA: TGTGCCAGCAGCGTAGAACAGGGGAGGCGGGAGACCCAGTACTTC

D: NA
J: TRBJ1-3
V: TRBV28
size: few
CDR3: CASREYSGNTIYF
DNA: TGTGCCAGCAGGGAGTACTCTGGAAACACCATATATTTT

D: TRBD1
J: TRBJ2-3
V: TRBV5-6
size: NA
CDR3: CASSLARGPVQYF
DNA: TGTGCCAGCAGCTTGGCCAGGGGGCCGGTGCAGTATTTT

D: TRBD1
J: TRBJ1-6
V: TRBV4-1
size: NA
CDR3: CASSQTGTDYNSPLHF
DNA: TGCGCCAGCAGCCAGACCGGGACAGACTATAATTCACCCCTCCACTTT

D: NA
J: TRBJ2-2
V: TRBV10-3
size: NA
CDR3: CAIKGAANTGELFF
DNA: TGTGCCATCAAAGGGGCCGCGAACACCGGGGAGCTGTTTTTT

D: TRBD1
J: TRBJ2-2
V: TRBV2
size: NA
CDR3: CASRDRQTGELFF
DNA: TGTGCCAGCCGGGACAGACAGACCGGGGAGCTGTTTTTT

D: NA
J: TRBJ1-4
V: TRBV19
size: NA
CDR3: CASSTDKNEKLFF
DNA: TGTGCCAGTAGTACGGACAAAAATGAAAAACTGTTTTTT

D: NA
J: TRBJ2-6
V: TRBV3-1/TRBV3-2
size: NA
CDR3: CASSQGPGANVLTF
DNA: TGTGCCAGCAGCCAGGGGCCTGGGGCCAACGTCCTGACTTTC